The 4 T cell receptor beta chains given below trace back to one sample, sequenced in a study of T cell repertoires in cytomegalovirus infection. TCRdb ran MiXCR on the reads and lists one entry per CDR3 protein. The sample lists 500,000 or so distinct CDR3 sequences, approximately 15% occurring once. Sequenced input: CD8+ T cells from PBMCs. The origin of the receptors is a human donor in good health (CMV status not recorded). Some clones in this sample may be carry-over from other donors' samples.

The V and J genes are TRBV11-2 and TRBJ2-3, with 9 nucleotides matching TRBD2. The ends lost 5 bases at V and 5 bases at J; junction bases unmatched: 14. CDR1 and CDR2 from the germline V gene are SGHAT and FQNNGV. The CDR3 consists of 17 residues. Written as DNA, the CDR3 is TGTGCCAGCAGCCCCCCCAGGGCGGGGGGGCGACAAGATACGCAGTATTTT. Protein: CASSPPRAGGRQDTQYF.

This clonotype came up a few times. The V and J genes are TRBV6-5 and TRBJ1-1; possibly TRBD1 for D (5 bases). CDR3 length: 15 amino acids. Looked up from germline, CDR1 is MNHEY and CDR2 is SVGAGI. Trimming stripped 10 bases from V and 0 bases from J, with 18 bases between. The CDR3 sequence: CATQRPGGVNTEAFF. CDR3 coding DNA: TGTGCCACCCAACGCCCGGGAGGGGTGAACACTGAAGCTTTCTTT.

V and J are TRBV12-3 or TRBV12-4 and TRBJ1-1; D may be TRBD1 (5 bases). With 6 bases removed from V and 5 bases from J, the gap between germline ends came to 13 bases. There are 13 residues in the CDR3. CDR3 sequence (DNA): TGTGCCAGCAGCTTGGGAGAGGGGACTGAAGCTTTCTTT. This translates into CASSLGEGTEAFF.

This clonotype was picked up a small number of times. This rearrangement joins TRBV5-6 to TRBJ1-1; a weak D match, TRBD1 (5 bases). This CDR3 region has 17 residues. Germline CDR1 SGHDT, CDR2 YYEEEE. V was trimmed by 2 bases and J by 4 bases, leaving 21 bases between them. For the CDR3, the DNA is TGTGCCAGCAGCTTAGGTGGGAGAGGGGTGCGAAGCACTGAAGCTTTCTTT. Translated, it gives CASSLGGRGVRSTEAFF.